This TCR beta chain is from a study of Graves' ophthalmopathy and Graves' hyperthyroidism. Turning to the study itself: Being free of ophthalmopathy for 18 months of follow-up defined stable hyperthyroidism. Findings and caveats of the study: Ophthalmopathy versus stable hyperthyroidism: 13-signature model gave 87.88% sensitivity, 75% to 82% specificity.

A word on this clonotype: Its antigen remains unidentified.

Germline assignment: CDR1 SGHVS and CDR2 FQNEAQ. V shed 1 base and J shed 5 bases, with 11 bases lying between them. The CDR3 totals 14 residues. As the template, RNA transcripts were used to amplify TCR beta CDR3 regions. The authors performed first-round RT-PCR with HTBI primers and then a second-round multiplex PCR. TCRdb redid the calling of the multiplex PCR reads with MiXCR, one entry per CDR3 protein. The table records around 1,200,000 distinct CDR3 sequences, 35% to 40% of them present only once. The rearrangement links TRBV7-8 to TRBJ1-1, with unresolved D. The source is an adult man with Graves' hyperthyroidism. Sequencing input: peripheral blood or thyroid tissue (not recorded which). CDR3 sequence: CASSLGGRKTEAFF. The CDR3 bases are TGTGCCAGCAGCTTAGGTGGGAGGAAAACTGAAGCTTTCTTT. Combining the CDR3 with reference TRBV7-8 and TRBJ1-1 gives the whole variable domain GAGVSQSPRYKVAKRGQDVALRCDPISGHVSLFWYQQALGQGPEFLTYFQNEAQLDKSGLPSDRFFAERPEGSVSTLKIQRTQQEDSAVYLCASSLGGRKTEAFFGQGTRLTVV.